The T cell receptor beta chain described here comes from a study of CD4+ T cells in melanoma. The germline V gene encodes CDR1 SQVTM and CDR2 ANQGSEA. The V segment lost 6 bases and the J segment 0 bases; nucleotides outside the gene matches: 5. The CDR3 runs to 15 residues. For this clone: Its antigen is unidentified.

Study observations and caveats: Neoantigen-specific CD4+ T cells in melanoma reportedly had diverse differentiation states. A reported correlation linked neoantigen-specific CD4+ T cells to CD8+, macrophage and B cell function.

Profiled with immunoSEQ multiplex PCR; TCRdb holds only in-frame clones, not every one. The sample consists of tens of thousands of clones, almost 70% of them appearing once. The V and J genes are TRBV29-1 and TRBJ2-2, with 9 nucleotides matching TRBD1. The sequence was collected from a human donor with melanoma. Input material: tumor tissue. CDR3 residues: CSVQRQGANTGELFF. For the CDR3, the DNA is TGCAGCGTCCAACGACAGGGGGCGAACACCGGGGAGCTGTTTTTT.